The clone carrying this T cell receptor beta chain was detected only once. The antigen is unknown. Three rounds of nested PCR, following a modified ARM-PCR protocol, produced the TCRbeta library. TCRdb fed the multiplex PCR reads into MiXCR, producing one record per CDR3 protein. The data show about 67,000 distinct CDR3 sequences, 76% seen once. These data originate in a study of tumor and adjacent non-tumor tissue in lung cancer. Study-wide context: There were around eleven adenocarcinoma, a couple of squamous cell carcinoma and 1 small cell lung cancer cases.

RNA was extracted from bulk tissue without any cell sorting. More than 3 cm separated this lung sample from the edge of the tumor. Chemotherapy-naive patients with new lung cancer underwent thoracic surgery in China, August–November 2014. Study-level points and caveats: Significantly higher TCR diversity was found in tumor than normal lung. Higher tumor TCR diversity was associated with shorter survival.

Germline-derived CDR1 and CDR2 are MDHEN and SYDVKM. This CDR3 region has 14 residues. Trimming removed 10 bases at V and 3 bases at J, with 16 bases between. The chain joins TRBV28 to TRBJ1-5; D is unclear. The sequenced sample was distant non-tumor lung tissue. The clonotype was recovered from a man aged 55 to 69 with non-small cell lung cancer. In nucleotides, the CDR3 is TGTGCCACCAGACCGAGCGCGAACAATCAGCCCCAGCATTTT. Its translation is CATRPSANNQPQHF.